These T cell receptor beta chains were read from a single sample in a study of brain T cells in children with intractable seizures. Libraries were prepared by immunoSEQ multiplex PCR; TCRdb keeps only in-frame clonotypes and omits some of them. The table records hundreds of thousands of clones, nearly 95% of them present only once. Sequenced here: peripheral blood, sampled approximately 5 months after surgery. The receptors stem from a boy under two years old with tuberous sclerosis and intractable seizures. Both conserved end residues are part of each CDR3. The D gene is left open where the match is weak. The size field is filled for only some rows; it gives once, few, many or a size class.

CDR3 protein	CDR3 DNA	clone size	V gene	J gene	D gene
CASSLFRTSGGSPNEQFF	TGTGCCAGCAGTTTATTTAGGACTAGCGGAGGGTCTCCAAATGAGCAGTTCTTC	-	TRBV27	TRBJ2-1	TRBD2
CASSETGITGELFF	TGTGCCAGCAGTGAAACGGGCATCACCGGGGAGCTGTTTTTT	once	TRBV6-1	TRBJ2-2	-
CAWSGGGPEAFF	TGTGCCTGGAGTGGAGGGGGTCCTGAAGCTTTCTTT	-	TRBV30	TRBJ1-1	-
CASSVGVSETNSYNEQFF	TGTGCCAGCAGTGTGGGTGTCTCCGAGACCAACTCCTACAATGAGCAGTTCTTC	once	TRBV2	TRBJ2-1	-
CASSSATGSYEQYF	TGTGCCAGCAGTTCCGCGACAGGGTCCTACGAGCAGTACTTC	-	TRBV6-5	TRBJ2-7	TRBD1
CASSLLQNNYNEQFF	TGTGCCAGCAGCTTATTACAGAACAACTACAATGAGCAGTTCTTC	-	TRBV7-9	TRBJ2-1	-
CASSLEGLSGRADTQYF	TGTGCCAGCAGCTTAGAAGGGCTTTCGGGGAGGGCAGATACGCAGTATTTT	-	TRBV7-8	TRBJ2-3	TRBD2
CATSALQLQETQYF	TGTGCCACTTCGGCCCTACAGCTCCAAGAGACCCAGTACTTC	once	TRBV19	TRBJ2-5	-
CASSVLGAYEQYF	TGTGCCAGCAGTGTTCTGGGGGCGTACGAGCAGTACTTC	once	TRBV2	TRBJ2-7	-
CASSPFPDAGTEAFF	TGTGCCAGCAGCCCCTTTCCGGACGCGGGCACTGAAGCTTTCTTT	-	TRBV5-4	TRBJ1-1	-
CASSPPGRVNYEQYF	TGTGCCAGCAGCCCCCCGGGCAGGGTGAACTACGAGCAGTACTTC	-	TRBV6-2/TRBV6-3	TRBJ2-7	-
CASSLDGTSTDTQYF	TGTGCCAGCAGCTTGGACGGAACTAGCACAGATACGCAGTATTTT	-	TRBV7-2	TRBJ2-3	-
CASSIVNGNNSPLHF	TGTGCCAGTAGTATAGTTAACGGAAATAATTCACCCCTCCACTTT	few	TRBV19	TRBJ1-6	-
CASSSRTGQTDTQYF	TGTGCCAGCAGCTCCCGGACAGGGCAAACAGATACGCAGTATTTT	-	TRBV9	TRBJ2-3	TRBD1
CASSITLSRNTEAFF	TGTGCCAGTAGTATAACCCTTTCACGTAACACTGAAGCTTTCTTT	-	TRBV19	TRBJ1-1	-
CASSPTGFNSPLHF	TGTGCCAGCAGCCCGACAGGGTTTAATTCACCCCTCCACTTT	few	TRBV27	TRBJ1-6	TRBD1
CASRRDTTYEQYF	TGTGCCAGCCGCCGGGACACCACCTACGAGCAGTACTTC	-	TRBV12-3/TRBV12-4	TRBJ2-7	-
CAWSTGGSGNQPQHF	TGTGCCTGGAGTACTGGGGGTTCGGGCAATCAGCCCCAGCATTTT	-	TRBV30	TRBJ1-5	-
CASSLGQYNEQFF	TGTGCCAGCAGCTTGGGACAATACAATGAGCAGTTCTTC	-	TRBV11-3	TRBJ2-1	-
CASSEGLANTGELFF	TGTGCCAGCAGTGAAGGGCTAGCGAACACCGGGGAGCTGTTTTTT	-	TRBV2	TRBJ2-2	-
CAWSVRVDQYEQYF	TGTGCCTGGAGTGTACGTGTGGATCAATACGAGCAGTACTTC	-	TRBV30	TRBJ2-7	-